Following are 19 T cell receptor beta chains from one sample sequenced in a study of blood T cell repertoires in COVID-19. Clones were read by immunoSEQ multiplex PCR, and TCRdb kept only the in-frame ones, dropping some. This table has 150,000 to 200,000 clones, more than 75% appearing once. What was sequenced was peripheral blood. Receptors were obtained from a man between 65 and 79 years old with acute or convalescent COVID-19.

In its sample, this clone was seen a few times. The chain joins TRBV5-6 to TRBJ1-2; no clear D gene. The CDR3 loop spans 12 amino acids. From germline, CDR1 is SGHDT and CDR2 YYEEEE. Trimming cost V 4 bases and J 5 bases, with 9 bases left between them. The CDR3 is CASSRGGYGYTF. The CDR3 bases are TGTGCCAGCAGCCGGGGAGGATATGGCTACACCTTC.

This clone was picked up one time. This rearrangement joins TRBV6-2 or TRBV6-3 to TRBJ2-1; D may be TRBD2 (5 bases). The CDR3 spans 17 residues. The germline V and J ends were trimmed by 0 bases and 3 bases, with 15 bases remaining between them. Per the germline V gene, CDR1 is MNHEY and CDR2 is SVGEGT. CDR3 bases: TGTGCCAGCAGTTACTCGACGGGGAAGCTGGACTACAATGAGCAGTTCTTC. Protein sequence: CASSYSTGKLDYNEQFF.

J is TRBJ1-5 and V is TRBV9; 9 bases are shared with TRBD1. CDR1 and CDR2 (germline): SGDLS, YYNGEE. V dropped 3 bases and J dropped 6; count of bases not matched to a gene: 7. The CDR3 length is 15 residues. CDR3 region: CASSAGTGFFQPQHF. The CDR3 nucleotides read TGTGCCAGCAGCGCTGGGACAGGGTTTTTTCAGCCCCAGCATTTT.

This chain links TRBV18 with TRBJ2-3; 10 bases agree with TRBD2. J was trimmed by 9 bases and V by 2 bases; bases with no gene match: 5. The V gene's germline CDR1 is KGHSH and CDR2 LQKENI. There are 14 residues in the CDR3. The CDR3 DNA follows: TGTGCCAGCTCACCATCCAGCGGGAGGGGAACGCAGTATTTT. Translating it yields CASSPSSGRGTQYF.

V is TRBV19 and J is TRBJ2-7, with a tentative D call TRBD1 (6 bases). The CDR3 contains 16 residues. V was cut by 3 bases and J by 3 bases, with 18 bases left in between. The germline CDR1 and CDR2 sequences are LNHDA and SQIVND (reference sequence). The chain's CDR3 is CASSMVHSGTHYEQYF. The CDR3, as DNA: TGTGCCAGTAGTATGGTACATTCCGGGACACACTACGAGCAGTACTTC.

The V gene is TRBV5-1, the J gene TRBJ1-1; D uncertain. Germline CDR1 and CDR2: SGHRS and YFSETQ. The ends were cut back, 4 bases at V and 0 bases at J, with 10 bases in the middle. CDR3 length equals 14 residues. As DNA, the CDR3 is TGCGCCAGCAGCAAAACAAATGTGAACACTGAAGCTTTCTTT. The encoded protein is CASSKTNVNTEAFF.

The gene calls are TRBV5-5 and TRBJ2-4; 10 bases map to TRBD2. Germline values: CDR1 SGHKS, CDR2 YYEKEE (reference sequence). This CDR3 has 15 residues. J gave up 11 bases and V 0 bases, and 8 bases lay outside the gene matches. The CDR3 sequence: CASSLALLAGNLQYF. The CDR3 nucleotides are TGTGCCAGCAGCTTGGCCTTACTAGCGGGGAACCTTCAGTACTTC.

This clone is a singleton in its sample. This chain connects TRBV6-2 or TRBV6-3 to TRBJ2-7; 8 bases align to TRBD2. The CDR3 loop spans 14 amino acids. Losses at the gene ends were 2 bases for V and 2 bases for J; bases not matched to a gene: 2. In germline, CDR1 is MNHEY, CDR2 SVGEGT. CDR3 DNA: TGTGCCAGCAGTTACCCGGGAGGGGCCTACGAGCAGTACTTC. Encoded protein: CASSYPGGAYEQYF.

This clone was observed a handful of times. The chain couples TRBV7-9 to TRBJ2-7; 8 nucleotides align to TRBD1. V shed 5 bases and J 7 bases; nucleotides not matched to a gene: 10. Germline assignment: CDR1 SEHNR and CDR2 FQNEAQ (reference sequence). The CDR3 spans 14 residues. The CDR3 reads CASSAGQGSGEQYF. CDR3 nucleotides: TGTGCCAGCAGCGCAGGACAGGGATCGGGGGAGCAGTACTTC.

This clone occurred a few times. The chain has TRBV6-5 and TRBJ2-3, with 10 bases aligning to TRBD2. Germline CDR1 and CDR2: MNHEY and SVGAGI. The CDR3 has 15 residues. V lost 6 bases to trimming and J lost 7 bases; unmatched junction nucleotides: 10. The CDR3 sequence: CASSQGLAKENTQYF. CDR3 coding DNA: TGTGCCAGCAGCCAGGGACTAGCGAAGGAAAATACGCAGTATTTT.

For the CDR3, the DNA is TGTGCCAGCAGCTTCAGCGTGGTTATGAACACTGAAGCTTTCTTT. This sequence encodes CASSFSVVMNTEAFF. The rearrangement links TRBV7-2 to TRBJ1-1; no reliable D call. Trimming stripped 3 bases from V and 0 bases from J, with 11 bases between. The CDR3 totals 15 residues. The V gene's germline CDR1 is SGHTA and CDR2 FQGNSA. Combining the CDR3 with reference TRBV7-2 and TRBJ1-1 gives the whole variable domain GAGVSQSPSNKVTEKGKDVELRCDPISGHTALYWYRQSLGQGLEFLIYFQGNSAPDKSGLPSDRFSAERTGGSVSTLTIQRTQQEDSAVYLCASSFSVVMNTEAFFGQGTRLTVV.

The chain joins TRBV5-1 to TRBJ2-1; tentative D call: TRBD1 (5 bases). The CDR3 has 13 amino acids. V was clipped by 2 bases and J by 8 bases, with 11 bases between them. From germline, CDR1 is SGHRS and CDR2 YFSETQ. This chain's CDR3 is CASSFLGVDEQFF. In nucleotides, the CDR3 is TGCGCCAGCAGCTTTTTAGGGGTGGATGAGCAGTTCTTC.

This chain uses TRBV5-4 with TRBJ2-2, with a tentative D call TRBD1 (6 bases). The CDR3 is 15 amino acids. V was pared by 3 bases and J by 4 bases, with 13 bases between. Germline V gives CDR1 SGHNT, CDR2 YYREEE (reference sequence). The CDR3 spells CASSSGVDSTGELFF. In DNA form, the CDR3 reads TGTGCCAGCAGCTCAGGGGTTGATAGCACCGGGGAGCTGTTTTTT.

The chain recombines TRBV2 with TRBJ2-3; TRBD2 is a possible D gene (6 bases). CDR1 is SNHLY, CDR2 FYNNEI, per germline. V was clipped by 1 base and J by 5 bases, with 7 bases between them. There are 13 residues in the CDR3. CDR3 in DNA: TGTGCCAGCAGTGAAGAGGGAGGAGATACGCAGTATTTT. This translates into CASSEEGGDTQYF.

V is TRBV27 and J is TRBJ2-6, with a tentative D call TRBD2 (5 bases). Trimming stripped 4 bases from V and 2 bases from J, with 6 bases between. Germline V gene lookup returns CDR1 MNHEY and CDR2 SMNVEV (reference sequence). The CDR3 spans 14 residues. The DNA for the CDR3 is TGTGCCAGCAGTTCCGGGGCTGGGGCCAACGTCCTGACTTTC. Encoded protein: CASSSGAGANVLTF.

The genes are TRBV5-1 and TRBJ2-1; the match to TRBD2 covers 10 bases. Germline trimming cut 0 bases from V and 9 bases from J; bases unmatched to any gene: 6. CDR1 and CDR2 from the germline V gene are SGHRS and YFSETQ. The CDR3 extends over 15 amino acids. DNA of the CDR3: TGCGCCAGCAGCTTGGGAGCGGGAGGGCCTATTGAGCAGTTCTTC. Translating gives CASSLGAGGPIEQFF.

This clone has just one count. The chain uses TRBV30 and TRBJ2-3; D perhaps matches TRBD2 (6 bases). The CDR3 is 15 amino acids. The germline V gene encodes CDR1 GTSNPN and CDR2 SVGIG (reference sequence). Deletions cut 1 base from V and 0 bases from J, with 11 bases between. The chain's CDR3 is CAWSATRTSTDTQYF. The CDR3 DNA follows: TGTGCCTGGAGTGCGACTAGAACTAGCACAGATACGCAGTATTTT.

CDR3 in DNA: TGTGCCCGCGGAAGGGGCGGGGAGCTGTTTTTT. It translates to CARGRGGELFF. The rearrangement links TRBV7-2 to TRBJ2-2; a possible D gene is TRBD1 (5 bases). Germline V gives CDR1 SGHTA, CDR2 FQGNSA. The CDR3 loop spans 11 amino acids. V lost 11 bases, J lost 7 bases, and 11 bases lay in between.

This chain connects TRBV4-1 to TRBJ2-7, with TRBD1 identical over 9 bases. The V gene's germline CDR1 is MGHRA and CDR2 YSYEKL. There are 17 residues in the CDR3. V shed 4 bases and J 4 bases; nucleotides not matched to a gene: 14. DNA of the CDR3: TGCGCCAGCAGCCTATGGATAACCGGGACAGGGACATACGAGCAGTACTTC. Its translation is CASSLWITGTGTYEQYF.